This T cell receptor (beta chain) was documented in a study of T cell responses to AZD1222 COVID-19 vaccine. The wider study: It was second doses at about 4 or about 12 weeks that were pooled.

The data were produced by immunoSEQ multiplex PCR, yet TCRdb's version contains in-frame clones alone and is incomplete. The sample yields 130,000 to 150,000 clones, about nine tenths seen once. The CDR3 has 11 residues. V lost 2 bases and J 5 bases, leaving 3 bases between the germline ends. CDR1 and CDR2 from the germline V gene are LGHDT and YNNKEL (reference sequence). Findings of the study overall: Increased Spike-specific TCR breadth and depth were observed after two AZD1222 doses.

On this clone: The antigen remains unidentified.

The receptor's source is an adult in good health. This specimen consisted of peripheral blood, obtained on day 0 of AZD1222 vaccination. The genes are TRBV3-1 (or the pseudogene TRBV3-2) and TRBJ2-5; D call uncertain. CDR3 coding DNA: TGTGCCAGCAGCCAACCCGAGACCCAGTACTTC. It codes for CASSQPETQYF.